This T cell receptor beta chain emerged from a study of blood T cell repertoires in COVID-19. Study as a whole: Specimens from acute and convalescent COVID-19 originated in the United States, Italy and Spain.

Per germline, CDR1 SGHNT and CDR2 YYREEE (reference sequence). Between the trimmed V and J ends, which lost 0 bases and 2 bases, there was a span of 10 bases. CDR3 length equals 15 residues. Per the original methods: Nucleated cell counts were estimated from reference gene primer amplification. Only in-frame clones appear in the TCRdb table, and some are missing; sequencing was by immunoSEQ multiplex PCR. V, J and clone size derive from that table, while D and trimming were established from the DNA sequence. The data contain approximately 72,000 clones, more than 75% of them singletons. This chain joins TRBV5-4 and TRBJ2-3; D is ambiguous. What was sequenced was peripheral blood. This sequence was found in an older woman with acute or convalescent COVID-19. The CDR3 sequence is CASSLGLDNTDTQYF. CDR3 sequence (DNA): TGTGCCAGCAGCTTGGGGCTAGATAACACAGATACGCAGTATTTT. The full variable domain, rest sourced from reference TRBV5-4 and TRBJ2-3, is ETGVTQSPTHLIKTRGQQVTLRCSSQSGHNTVSWYQQALGQGPQFIFQYYREEENGRGNFPPRFSGLQFPNYSSELNVNALELDDSALYLCASSLGLDNTDTQYFGPGTRLTVL.